This is a list of T cell receptor beta chains from one sample in a study of blood T cell repertoires in COVID-19. Method: immunoSEQ multiplex PCR; TCRdb's copy keeps in-frame clones and lacks some. The sample shows 150,000 to 200,000 clones, 85% of them seen only once. The material sequenced was peripheral blood. Every receptor here comes from a woman aged 55-70 years with acute or convalescent COVID-19. Each CDR3 is given with its conserved first and last residue. The D gene is left open where the match is weak. Clone size is given for some rows only: seen once, a few or many times, or a class if the clone is expanded.

>TRBJ2-1|-|-|11|TRBV7-9
CASRRGHEQFF
TGTGCCAGCAGGAGAGGGCATGAGCAGTTCTTC
>TRBJ2-7|TRBD2|-|16|TRBV23-1
CASSHLREGRGYEQYF
TGCGCCAGCAGCCATCTTCGGGAGGGGAGAGGTTACGAGCAGTACTTC
>TRBJ2-2|-|-|16|TRBV4-1
CASSQDPGHLTGELFF
TGCGCCAGCAGCCAAGATCCCGGACATCTCACCGGGGAGCTGTTTTTT
>TRBJ2-5|-|-|11|TRBV7-9
CASSQLETQYF
TGTGCCAGCTCGCAGTTAGAGACCCAGTACTTC
>TRBJ1-5|-|-|14|TRBV28
CASSFAGGEQPQHF
TGTGCCAGCAGCTTCGCCGGAGGGGAGCAGCCCCAGCATTTT
>TRBJ2-1|-|-|18|TRBV7-9
CASSFSPAWLRGGNEQFF
TGTGCCAGCAGCTTTTCCCCAGCCTGGTTGAGAGGAGGCAATGAGCAGTTCTTC
>TRBJ2-5|TRBD2|-|16|TRBV6-1
CASSEPGLAGAETQYF
TGTGCCAGCAGTGAGCCGGGACTAGCGGGGGCGGAGACCCAGTACTTC
>TRBJ1-2|-|-|15|TRBV23-1
CASSQFSTGDHGYTF
TGCGCCAGCAGTCAATTCTCGACCGGGGATCATGGCTACACCTTC
>TRBJ2-2|-|-|12|TRBV28
CASSPRTGELFF
TGTGCCAGCAGTCCTCGCACCGGGGAGCTGTTTTTT
>TRBJ2-1|TRBD2|-|16|TRBV5-4
CASSLDGLAGGYEQFF
TGTGCCAGCAGCCTGGATGGACTAGCGGGAGGGTACGAGCAGTTCTTC
>TRBJ1-4|-|-|17|TRBV9
CASSVRPRTDSNEKLFF
TGTGCCAGCAGCGTAAGGCCAAGGACAGACTCTAATGAAAAACTGTTTTTT
>TRBJ2-1|TRBD2|-|15|TRBV11-3
CASSFLGTSGNEQFF
TGTGCCAGCAGCTTTTTAGGGACTAGTGGAAATGAGCAGTTCTTC
>TRBJ2-1|TRBD1|few|15|TRBV7-2
CASSLRQGIYNEQFF
TGTGCCAGCAGCCTAAGACAGGGTATCTACAATGAGCAGTTCTTC
>TRBJ1-2|TRBD1|few|13|TRBV15
CATSPGTGDGYTF
TGTGCCACCAGCCCCGGGACAGGAGATGGCTACACCTTC
>TRBJ1-2|-|-|13|TRBV28
CASSFPPIYGYTF
TGTGCCAGCAGTTTTCCGCCTATCTATGGCTACACCTTC
>TRBJ2-1|TRBD2|-|13|TRBV5-1
CASSTSGLHEQFF
TGCGCCAGCAGTACTAGCGGCCTGCATGAGCAGTTCTTC